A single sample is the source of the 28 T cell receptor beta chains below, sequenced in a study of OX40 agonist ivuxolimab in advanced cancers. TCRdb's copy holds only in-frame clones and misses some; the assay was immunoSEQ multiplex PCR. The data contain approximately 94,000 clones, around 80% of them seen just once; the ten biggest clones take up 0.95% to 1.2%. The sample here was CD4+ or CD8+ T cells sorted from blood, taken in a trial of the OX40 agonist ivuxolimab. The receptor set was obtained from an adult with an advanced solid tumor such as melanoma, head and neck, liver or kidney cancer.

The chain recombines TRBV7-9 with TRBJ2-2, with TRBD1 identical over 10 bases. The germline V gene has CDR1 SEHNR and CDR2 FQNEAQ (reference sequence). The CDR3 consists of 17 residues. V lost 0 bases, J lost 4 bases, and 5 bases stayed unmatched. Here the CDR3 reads CASSLAATGGATGELFF. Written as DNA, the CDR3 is TGTGCCAGCAGCTTAGCTGCGACAGGGGGCGCCACCGGGGAGCTGTTTTTT.

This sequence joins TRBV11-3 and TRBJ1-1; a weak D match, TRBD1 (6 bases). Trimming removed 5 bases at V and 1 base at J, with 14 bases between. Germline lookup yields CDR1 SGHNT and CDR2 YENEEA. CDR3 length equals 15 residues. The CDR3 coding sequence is TGTGCCAGCAGCATGGGACAAGGGCGGAACACTGAAGCTTTCTTT. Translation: CASSMGQGRNTEAFF. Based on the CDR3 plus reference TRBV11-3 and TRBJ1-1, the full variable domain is EAGVVQSPRYKIIEKKQPVAFWCNPISGHNTLYWYLQNLGQGPELLIRYENEEAVDDSQLPKDRFSAERLKGVDSTLKIQPAELGDSAVYLCASSMGQGRNTEAFFGQGTRLTVV.

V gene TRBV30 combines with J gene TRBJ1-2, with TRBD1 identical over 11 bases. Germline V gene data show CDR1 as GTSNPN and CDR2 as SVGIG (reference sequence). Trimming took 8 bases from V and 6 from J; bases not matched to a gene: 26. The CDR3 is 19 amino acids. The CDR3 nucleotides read TGTGCCCATCAGGGGGGAACAGGACAGGGGGCCTATCAGCCTGATGGCTACACCTTC. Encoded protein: CAHQGGTGQGAYQPDGYTF. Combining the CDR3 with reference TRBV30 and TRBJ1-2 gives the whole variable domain SQTIHQWPATLVQPVGSPLSLECTVEGTSNPNLYWYRQAAGRGLQLLFYSVGIGQISSEVPQNLSASRPQDRQFILSSKKLLLSDSGFYLCAHQGGTGQGAYQPDGYTFGSGTRLTVV.

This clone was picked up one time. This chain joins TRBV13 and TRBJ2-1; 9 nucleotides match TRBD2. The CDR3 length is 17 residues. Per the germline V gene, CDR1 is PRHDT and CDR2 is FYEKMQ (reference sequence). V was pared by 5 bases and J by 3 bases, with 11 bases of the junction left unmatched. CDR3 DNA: TGTGCCAGCAGCCGTATTTTGGCGGGGGGGCTCTACAATGAGCAGTTCTTC. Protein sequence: CASSRILAGGLYNEQFF.

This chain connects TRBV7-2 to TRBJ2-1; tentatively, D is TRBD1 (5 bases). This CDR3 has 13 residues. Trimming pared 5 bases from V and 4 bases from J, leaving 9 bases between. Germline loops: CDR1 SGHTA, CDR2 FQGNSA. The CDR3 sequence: CASSADTYNEQFF. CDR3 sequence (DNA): TGTGCCAGCAGCGCGGACACTTACAATGAGCAGTTCTTC.

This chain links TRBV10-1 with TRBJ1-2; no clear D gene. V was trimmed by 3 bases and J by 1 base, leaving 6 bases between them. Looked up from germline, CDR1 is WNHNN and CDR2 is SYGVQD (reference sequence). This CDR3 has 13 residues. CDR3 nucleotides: TGCGCCAGCAGTGAAGGGCGTAACTATGGCTACACCTTC. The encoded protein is CASSEGRNYGYTF.

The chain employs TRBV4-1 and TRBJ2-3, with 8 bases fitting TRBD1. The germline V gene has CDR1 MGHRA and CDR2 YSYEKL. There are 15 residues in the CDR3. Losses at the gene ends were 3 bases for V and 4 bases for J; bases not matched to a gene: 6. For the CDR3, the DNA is TGCGCCAGCAGCCACAGGGGGCAGTCTTCAGATACGCAGTATTTT. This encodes CASSHRGQSSDTQYF.

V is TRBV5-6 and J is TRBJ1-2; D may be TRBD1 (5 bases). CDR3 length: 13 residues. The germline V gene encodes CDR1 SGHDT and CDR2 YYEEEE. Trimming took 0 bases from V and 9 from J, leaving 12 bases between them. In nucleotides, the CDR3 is TGTGCCAGCAGCTTGGGGGCAGGACAAAGCTACACCTTC. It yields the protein CASSLGAGQSYTF.

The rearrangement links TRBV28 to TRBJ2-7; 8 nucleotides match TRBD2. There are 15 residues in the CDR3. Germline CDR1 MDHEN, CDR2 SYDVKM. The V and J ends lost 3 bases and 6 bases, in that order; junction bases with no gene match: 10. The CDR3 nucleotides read TGTGCCAGCAGTTTGCAACGGGGGGGCCTGTCCGAGCAGTACTTC. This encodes CASSLQRGGLSEQYF.

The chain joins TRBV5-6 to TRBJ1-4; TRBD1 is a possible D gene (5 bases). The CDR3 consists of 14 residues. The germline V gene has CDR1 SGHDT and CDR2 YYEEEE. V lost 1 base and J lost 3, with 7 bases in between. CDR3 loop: CASSLRGANEKLFF. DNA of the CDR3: TGTGCCAGCAGCTTGCGGGGGGCTAATGAAAAACTGTTTTTT.

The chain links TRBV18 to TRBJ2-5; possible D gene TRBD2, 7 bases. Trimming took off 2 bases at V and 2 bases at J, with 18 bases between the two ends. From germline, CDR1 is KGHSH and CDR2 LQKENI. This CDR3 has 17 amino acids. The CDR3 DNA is TGTGCCAGCTCACCATGGGCCTCGGCGGGGGCACAAGAGACCCAGTACTTC. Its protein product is CASSPWASAGAQETQYF.

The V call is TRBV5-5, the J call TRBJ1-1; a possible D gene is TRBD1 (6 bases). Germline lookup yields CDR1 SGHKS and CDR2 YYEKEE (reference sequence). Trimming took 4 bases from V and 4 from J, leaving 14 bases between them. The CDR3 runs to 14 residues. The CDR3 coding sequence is TGTGCCAGCAGCGATCCAGGGGCCTTCACTGAAGCTTTCTTT. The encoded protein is CASSDPGAFTEAFF. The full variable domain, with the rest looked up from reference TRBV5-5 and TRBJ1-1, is DAGVTQSPTHLIKTRGQQVTLRCSPISGHKSVSWYQQVLGQGPQFIFQYYEKEERGRGNFPDRFSARQFPNYSSELNVNALLLGDSALYLCASSDPGAFTEAFFGQGTRLTVV.

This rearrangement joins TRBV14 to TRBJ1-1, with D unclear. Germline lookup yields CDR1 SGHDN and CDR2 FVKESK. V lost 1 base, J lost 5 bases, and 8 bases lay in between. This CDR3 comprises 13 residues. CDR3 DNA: TGTGCCAGCAGCCAAGTGGTGGGAACTGAAGCTTTCTTT. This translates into CASSQVVGTEAFF.

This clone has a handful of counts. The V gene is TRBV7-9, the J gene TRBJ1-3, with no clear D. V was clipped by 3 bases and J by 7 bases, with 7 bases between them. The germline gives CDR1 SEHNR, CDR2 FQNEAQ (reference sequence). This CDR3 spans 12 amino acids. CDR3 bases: TGTGCCAGCAGCTTGCCCGGTAACACCATATATTTT. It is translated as CASSLPGNTIYF. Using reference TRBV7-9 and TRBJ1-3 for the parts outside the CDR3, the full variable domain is DTGVSQNPRHKITKRGQNVTFRCDPISEHNRLYWYRQTLGQGPEFLTYFQNEAQLEKSRLLSDRFSAERPKGSFSTLEIQRTEQGDSAMYLCASSLPGNTIYFGEGSWLTVV.

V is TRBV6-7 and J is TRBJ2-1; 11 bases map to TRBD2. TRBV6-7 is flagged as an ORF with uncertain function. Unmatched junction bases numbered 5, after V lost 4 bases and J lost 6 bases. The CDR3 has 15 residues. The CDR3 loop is CASSSSSGGFNEQFF. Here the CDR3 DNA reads TGTGCCAGCAGTTCCTCTAGCGGGGGGTTCAATGAGCAGTTCTTC.

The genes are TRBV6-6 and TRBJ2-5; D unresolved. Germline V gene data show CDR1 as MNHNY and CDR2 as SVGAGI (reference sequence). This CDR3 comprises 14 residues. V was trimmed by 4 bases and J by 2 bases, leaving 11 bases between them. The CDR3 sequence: CASSFDGRQETQYF. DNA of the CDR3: TGTGCCAGCAGTTTTGACGGACGGCAAGAGACCCAGTACTTC.

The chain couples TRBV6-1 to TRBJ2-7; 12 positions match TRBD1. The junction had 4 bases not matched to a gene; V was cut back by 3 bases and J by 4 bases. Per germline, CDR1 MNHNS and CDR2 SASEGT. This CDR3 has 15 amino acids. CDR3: CASSDVGQGAYEQYF. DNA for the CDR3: TGTGCCAGCAGTGATGTGGGACAGGGGGCATACGAGCAGTACTTC.

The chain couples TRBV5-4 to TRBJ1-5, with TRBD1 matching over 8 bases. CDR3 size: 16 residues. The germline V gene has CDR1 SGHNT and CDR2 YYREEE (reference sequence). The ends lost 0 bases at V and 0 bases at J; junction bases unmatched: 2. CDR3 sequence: CASSLGGQGSNQPQHF. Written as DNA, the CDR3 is TGTGCCAGCAGCTTGGGCGGACAGGGTAGCAATCAGCCCCAGCATTTT.

DNA for the CDR3: TGTGCCAGCAGCTTAGGGTCATACGGGGAGGGGGATACGCAGTATTTT. It codes for CASSLGSYGEGDTQYF. The V and J genes are TRBV7-8 and TRBJ2-3, with 7 bases that match TRBD2. CDR1 and CDR2 from the germline V gene are SGHVS and FQNEAQ. The CDR3 totals 16 residues. Trimming removed 1 base from V and 6 bases from J; junction bases left unmatched: 10.

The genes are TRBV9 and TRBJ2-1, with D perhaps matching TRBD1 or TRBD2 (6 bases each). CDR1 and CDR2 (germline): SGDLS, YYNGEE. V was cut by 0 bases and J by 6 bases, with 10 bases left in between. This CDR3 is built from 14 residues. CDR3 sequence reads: CASSVGGGLNEQFF. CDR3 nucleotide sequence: TGTGCCAGCAGCGTAGGAGGGGGGCTCAATGAGCAGTTCTTC.

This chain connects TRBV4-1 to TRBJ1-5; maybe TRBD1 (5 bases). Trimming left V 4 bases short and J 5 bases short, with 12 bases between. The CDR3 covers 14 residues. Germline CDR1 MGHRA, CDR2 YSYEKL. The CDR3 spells CASSPRGGDQPQHF. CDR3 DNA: TGCGCCAGCAGCCCGCGGGGGGGGGATCAGCCCCAGCATTTT.

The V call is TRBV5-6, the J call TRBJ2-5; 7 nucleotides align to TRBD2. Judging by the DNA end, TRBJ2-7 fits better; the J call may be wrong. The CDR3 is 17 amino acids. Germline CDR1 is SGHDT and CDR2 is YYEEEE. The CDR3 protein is CATSFAPGTITSDEQYF. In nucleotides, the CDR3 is TGTGCCACCTCCTTCGCTCCGGGGACTATTACTTCGGACGAGCAGTACTTC.

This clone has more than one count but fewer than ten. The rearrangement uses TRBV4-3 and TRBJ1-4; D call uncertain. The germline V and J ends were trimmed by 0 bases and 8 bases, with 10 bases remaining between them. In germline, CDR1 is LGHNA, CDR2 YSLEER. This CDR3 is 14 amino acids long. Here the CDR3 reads CASSQEQFSEKLFF. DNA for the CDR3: TGCGCCAGCAGCCAAGAGCAGTTTTCGGAAAAACTGTTTTTT.

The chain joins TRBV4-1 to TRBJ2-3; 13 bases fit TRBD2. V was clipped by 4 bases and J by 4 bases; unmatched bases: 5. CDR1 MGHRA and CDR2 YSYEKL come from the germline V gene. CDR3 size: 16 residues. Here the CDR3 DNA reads TGCGCCAGCAGCCCCCGGACTAGCGGGGGTTCAGATACGCAGTATTTT. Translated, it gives CASSPRTSGGSDTQYF.

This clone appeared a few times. CDR3 amino acids: CASSQDVQGGEKLFF. The CDR3 DNA sequence: TGCGCCAGCAGCCAAGATGTCCAGGGAGGAGAAAAACTGTTTTTT. The chain is built from TRBV4-3 and TRBJ1-4; possible D gene TRBD1, 5 bases. V gave up 0 bases and J gave up 8 bases, with 13 bases separating them. CDR3 length equals 15 residues. The germline V gene encodes CDR1 LGHNA and CDR2 YSLEER.

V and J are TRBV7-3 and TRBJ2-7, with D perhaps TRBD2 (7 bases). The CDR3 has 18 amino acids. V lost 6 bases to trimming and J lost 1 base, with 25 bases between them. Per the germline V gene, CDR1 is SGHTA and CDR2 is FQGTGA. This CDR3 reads CASRSGGGGPQCSYEQYV. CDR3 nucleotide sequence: TGTGCCAGCAGATCGGGGGGCGGCGGGCCACAGTGTTCCTACGAGCAGTACGTC.

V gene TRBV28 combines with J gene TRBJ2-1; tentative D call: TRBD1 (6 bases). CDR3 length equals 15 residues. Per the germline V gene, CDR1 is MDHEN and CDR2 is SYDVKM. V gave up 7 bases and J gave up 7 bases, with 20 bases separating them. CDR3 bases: TGTGCCAGCACCCCTTCGGACAGAGGTTTTAATGAGCAGTTCTTC. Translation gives CASTPSDRGFNEQFF. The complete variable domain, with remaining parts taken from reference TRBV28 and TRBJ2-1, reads DVKVTQSSRYLVKRTGEKVFLECVQDMDHENMFWYRQDPGLGLRLIYFSYDVKMKEKGDIPEGYSVSREKKERFSLILESASTNQTSMYLCASTPSDRGFNEQFFGPGTRLTVL.

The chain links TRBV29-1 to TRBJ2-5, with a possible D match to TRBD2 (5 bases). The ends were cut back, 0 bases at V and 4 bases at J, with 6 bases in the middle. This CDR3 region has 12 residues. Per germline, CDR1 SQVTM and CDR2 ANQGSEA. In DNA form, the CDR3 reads TGCAGCGTTGAAGACGGGGTAGAGACCCAGTACTTC. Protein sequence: CSVEDGVETQYF.